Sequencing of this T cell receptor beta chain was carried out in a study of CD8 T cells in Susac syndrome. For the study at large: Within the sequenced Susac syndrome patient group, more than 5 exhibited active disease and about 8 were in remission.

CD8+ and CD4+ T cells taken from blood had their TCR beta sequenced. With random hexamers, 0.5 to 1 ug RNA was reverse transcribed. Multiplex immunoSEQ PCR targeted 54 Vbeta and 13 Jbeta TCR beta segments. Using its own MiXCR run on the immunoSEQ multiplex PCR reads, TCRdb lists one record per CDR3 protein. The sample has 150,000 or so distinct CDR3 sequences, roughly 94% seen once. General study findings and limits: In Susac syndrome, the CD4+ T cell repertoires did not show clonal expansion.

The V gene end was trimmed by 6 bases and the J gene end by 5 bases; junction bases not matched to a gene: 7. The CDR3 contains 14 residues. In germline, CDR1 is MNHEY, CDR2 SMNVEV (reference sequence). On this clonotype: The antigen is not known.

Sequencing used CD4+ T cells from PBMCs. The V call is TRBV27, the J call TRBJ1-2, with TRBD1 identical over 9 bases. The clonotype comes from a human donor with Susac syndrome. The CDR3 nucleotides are TGTGCCAGCAGCCCCAGGGACAGGGTATATGGCTACACCTTC. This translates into CASSPRDRVYGYTF.